The 3 T cell receptor beta chains below all came from one sample that was sequenced in a study of glioma-infiltrating T cells after dendritic cell vaccination listed by TCRdb under 2016. The method behind the library was the immunoSEQ multiplex PCR assay. TCRdb took this table from immuneACCESS and kept in-frame rearrangements with V and J called. Such tables lack part of the clones; where checked against another copy, unresolved V genes explain under half of the gap, and the rest is unexplained. For this sample the table gives tens of thousands of clones, of which over 75% were detected only once. Approximately 2.1% of the sample comes from the top ten. The sample consisted of blood, taken before dendritic cell vaccination. The source is a human donor with glioblastoma.

The chain couples TRBV7-2 to TRBJ1-1; the D is unclear. The CDR3 runs 14 residues. CDR1 is SGHTA and CDR2 is FQGNSA in the germline V gene. V lost 9 bases, J lost 3 bases, and 17 bases lay in between. This CDR3 is CASGKRGLDTEAFF. The DNA of the CDR3 is TGTGCCAGTGGGAAGCGAGGGTTGGACACTGAAGCTTTCTTT.

The rearrangement joins TRBV9 to TRBJ2-3; D is undetermined. Germline CDR1 and CDR2: SGDLS and YYNGEE. The CDR3 sequence is 14 residues long. The V and J ends lost 4 bases and 1 base respectively, with 10 bases between them. Here the CDR3 DNA reads TGTGCCAGCAGCATCCTACCCCGCACAGATACGCAGTATTTT. Its translation is CASSILPRTDTQYF.

This chain joins TRBV2 and TRBJ1-5; 7 bases map to TRBD1. The CDR3 has 13 residues. The germline V gene has CDR1 SNHLY and CDR2 FYNNEI. The V gene end was trimmed by 6 bases and the J gene end by 4 bases; junction bases not matched to a gene: 3. The CDR3 nucleotides are TGTGCCAGCAGCTCAGGGGGAAATCAGCCCCAGCATTTT. Amino acid sequence: CASSSGGNQPQHF.